The 2 T cell receptor beta chains below all came from one sample that was sequenced in a study of T-cell reconstitution after alpha-beta-depleted transplantation in children. A TCRbeta library incorporating unique molecular identifiers was prepared. TCRdb fed the PCR reads into MiXCR, producing one record per CDR3 protein. The table lists 600,000 to 700,000 distinct CDR3 sequences, approximately 16% of them singletons, with 1.1% in the top ten. Sequenced material: PBMCs from the stem cell graft donor, taken from the stem cell graft. Every receptor here comes from a human donor who donated a stem cell graft to a child with acute myeloid leukemia.

In its sample, this clonotype was seen many times. V and J are TRBV20-1 and TRBJ1-5, with D unclear. Germline CDR1 reads DFQATT; CDR2 reads SNEGSKA (reference sequence). V was trimmed by 2 bases and J by 5 bases, leaving 13 bases between them. This CDR3 is 14 amino acids long. In DNA form, the CDR3 reads TGCAGTGCTAGATCGTTAGCGGGAGATCAGCCCCAGCATTTT. Its protein is CSARSLAGDQPQHF.

V is TRBV6-1 and J is TRBJ1-2, with 9 bases aligning to TRBD1. The CDR3 is 16 residues long. Per the germline V gene, CDR1 is MNHNS and CDR2 is SASEGT. The ends lost 1 base at V and 4 bases at J; junction bases unmatched: 7. The CDR3 bases are TGTGCCAGCAGTGAAGAGGATGACAGGGGGGTCTATGGCTACACCTTC. Amino acids: CASSEEDDRGVYGYTF.